These 30 T cell receptor beta chains share one sample of origin, sequenced in a study of technical replicates of blood from several donors. The data were produced by immunoSEQ multiplex PCR, yet TCRdb's version contains in-frame clones alone and is incomplete. The table includes some 78,000 clones, around 92% detected once. The sample comprised T cells isolated from PBMCs. These TCRs come from a human donor in good health.

J is TRBJ1-2 and V is TRBV29-1, with TRBD1 as a possible D gene (6 bases). V was pared by 6 bases and J by 2 bases, with 13 bases between. The CDR3 extends over 13 amino acids. Germline CDR1 SQVTM, CDR2 ANQGSEA. CDR3 amino acids: CSVDETGNYGYTF. The CDR3 DNA reads as TGCAGCGTAGACGAAACAGGGAACTATGGCTACACCTTC.

The genes are TRBV14 and TRBJ1-2; no firm D call. The CDR3 has 12 amino acids. Trimming removed 5 bases at V and 8 bases at J, with 12 bases between. Germline V CDR1 and CDR2: SGHDN, FVKESK. The DNA for the CDR3 is TGTGCCAGCAGCACCCATTCGCGGGGCTACACCTTC. Its translation is CASSTHSRGYTF.

V gene TRBV4-2 combines with J gene TRBJ2-2; TRBD1 aligns across 10 bases. The CDR3 is 16 amino acids. In germline, CDR1 is LGHNA, CDR2 YNFKEQ. The V gene end was trimmed by 2 bases and the J gene end by 6 bases; junction bases not matched to a gene: 6. CDR3 sequence: CASSQQDRGVAGELFF. In DNA form, the CDR3 reads TGTGCCAGCAGCCAACAGGACAGGGGGGTGGCCGGGGAGCTGTTTTTT.

This clone has just a few counts. The chain uses TRBV5-1 and TRBJ2-3, with 9 bases that match TRBD2. V shed 5 bases and J 4 bases; nucleotides not matched to a gene: 8. Germline V CDR1 and CDR2: SGHRS, YFSETQ. The CDR3 spans 15 residues. The CDR3: CASSGSGRPADTQYF. The CDR3 bases are TGCGCCAGCAGTGGTAGCGGGAGACCTGCAGATACGCAGTATTTT.

The chain couples TRBV18 to TRBJ2-7; D is unresolved. The CDR3 has 15 residues. Deletions cut 3 bases from V and 4 bases from J, with 16 bases between. The germline gives CDR1 KGHSH, CDR2 LQKENI. The CDR3 DNA sequence: TGTGCCAGCTCACCCCCCACTCCGGAGCCTTACGAGCAGTACTTC. This translates into CASSPPTPEPYEQYF.

This clone was seen just once. The gene calls are TRBV19 and TRBJ2-1, with D possibly being TRBD1 (7 bases). Per germline, CDR1 LNHDA and CDR2 SQIVND (reference sequence). The length of the CDR3 is 15 residues. Deletions cut 5 bases from V and 4 bases from J, with 15 bases between. The CDR3 DNA reads as TGTGCCAGTAGTGAAAGGCGGGACAGTTACAATGAGCAGTTCTTC. Residues: CASSERRDSYNEQFF.

CDR3: CSVGVTGGAQGYTF. The CDR3, as DNA: TGCAGCGTCGGAGTTACAGGGGGCGCGCAGGGCTACACCTTC. The J gene is TRBJ1-2, the V gene TRBV29-1; 9 nucleotides agree with TRBD1. CDR3 length: 14 residues. Looked up from germline, CDR1 is SQVTM and CDR2 is ANQGSEA. The trim removed 6 bases at V and 8 bases at J, leaving 13 bases unmatched.

The chain is built from TRBV10-2 and TRBJ2-1, with TRBD2 identical over 14 bases. Germline CDR1 reads WSHSY; CDR2 reads SAAADI. The CDR3 runs to 17 residues. Trimming cost V 4 bases and J 8 bases; bases outside gene matches: 10. CDR3 sequence reads: CASSGAGTSGSLDEQFF. DNA for the CDR3: TGCGCCAGCAGTGGCGCCGGGACTAGCGGGAGTCTGGATGAGCAGTTCTTC.

The chain has TRBV9 and TRBJ2-5; D gene unclear. Between the trimmed V and J ends, which lost 7 bases and 5 bases, there was a span of 9 bases. The V gene's germline CDR1 is SGDLS and CDR2 YYNGEE. The CDR3 runs 11 residues. For the CDR3, the DNA is TGTGCCAGCGGCCCTGCTGAGACCCAGTACTTC. Translating gives CASGPAETQYF.

The rearrangement links TRBV30 to TRBJ1-4, with a weak D call TRBD1 (5 bases). The V gene's germline CDR1 is GTSNPN and CDR2 SVGIG (reference sequence). The CDR3 is made up of 15 amino acids. Trimming pared 1 base from V and 8 bases from J, leaving 17 bases between. Here the CDR3 reads CAWSDSGAGPEKLFF. For the CDR3, the DNA is TGTGCCTGGAGTGATTCCGGAGCAGGGCCCGAAAAACTGTTTTTT.

The J gene is TRBJ1-2, the V gene TRBV6-6; D perhaps matches TRBD1 (5 bases). CDR1 is MNHNY and CDR2 is SVGAGI in the germline V gene (reference sequence). V was pared by 2 bases and J by 1 base, with 8 bases between. The CDR3 has 14 residues. Here the CDR3 reads CASSYGGGNYGYTF. Written as DNA, the CDR3 is TGTGCCAGCAGTTACGGGGGGGGTAACTATGGCTACACCTTC.

The genes are TRBV28 and TRBJ2-1; 9 nucleotides align to TRBD1. This CDR3 is built from 15 residues. V gave up 6 bases and J gave up 3 bases; unmatched junction bases: 6. Germline V gene lookup returns CDR1 MDHEN and CDR2 SYDVKM. This chain's CDR3 is CASSARDRVYNEQFF. As DNA, the CDR3 is TGTGCCAGCAGCGCCCGGGACAGGGTCTACAATGAGCAGTTCTTC. Looking up the rest from reference TRBV28 and TRBJ2-1 gives the full variable domain: DVKVTQSSRYLVKRTGEKVFLECVQDMDHENMFWYRQDPGLGLRLIYFSYDVKMKEKGDIPEGYSVSREKKERFSLILESASTNQTSMYLCASSARDRVYNEQFFGPGTRLTVL.

V gene TRBV4-3 combines with J gene TRBJ2-7, with a possible D match to TRBD1 (5 bases). This CDR3 spans 15 amino acids. V was trimmed by 4 bases and J by 6 bases, leaving 19 bases between them. Germline CDR1 is LGHNA and CDR2 is YSLEER. Here the CDR3 reads CASSLRGSGMGEQYF. CDR3 DNA: TGCGCCAGCAGCCTCCGTGGTTCAGGGATGGGCGAGCAGTACTTC.

The chain is built from TRBV25-1 and TRBJ2-2; TRBD1 aligns across 10 bases. V was clipped by 5 bases and J by 7 bases; unmatched bases: 7. The germline V gene has CDR1 MGHDK and CDR2 SYGVNS. CDR3 length: 15 residues. This chain's CDR3 is CASSLGQGTGGELFF. CDR3 nucleotide sequence: TGTGCCAGCAGTCTGGGACAGGGGACAGGCGGGGAGCTGTTTTTT. The full variable domain, its missing parts supplied by reference TRBV25-1 and TRBJ2-2, is EADIYQTPRYLVIGTGKKITLECSQTMGHDKMYWYQQDPGMELHLIHYSYGVNSTEKGDLSSESTVSRIRTEHFPLTLESARPSHTSQYLCASSLGQGTGGELFFGEGSRLTVL.

This chain joins TRBV2 and TRBJ2-7; 7 bases line up with TRBD1. Germline CDR1 SNHLY, CDR2 FYNNEI. The length of the CDR3 is 12 residues. The V and J ends lost 9 bases and 4 bases, in that order; junction bases with no gene match: 6. The CDR3 spells CASLTGSYEQYF. CDR3 DNA sequence: TGTGCCAGTTTGACAGGGAGTTACGAGCAGTACTTC. Using reference TRBV2 and TRBJ2-7 for the parts outside the CDR3, the full variable domain is EPEVTQTPSHQVTQMGQEVILRCVPISNHLYFYWYRQILGQKVEFLVSFYNNEISEKSEIFDDQFSVERPDGSNFTLKIRSTKLEDSAMYFCASLTGSYEQYFGPGTRLTVT.

Notes on this clone: At the DNA level, this CDR3 is encoded by other sequences in the same sample as well. V and J are TRBV20-1 and TRBJ2-7; D is undetermined. V shed 2 bases and J shed 3 bases, with 5 bases lying between them. Germline CDR1 reads DFQATT; CDR2 reads SNEGSKA (reference sequence). The CDR3 length is 11 residues. The CDR3 coding sequence is TGCAGTGCTAGACAGAACTACGAGCAGTACTTC. Translating gives CSARQNYEQYF.

The V call is TRBV30, the J call TRBJ1-4; tentative D call: TRBD1 (5 bases). The V and J ends lost 1 base and 7 bases respectively, with 13 bases between them. CDR3 length: 14 amino acids. Germline CDR1 and CDR2: GTSNPN and SVGIG (reference sequence). CDR3: CAWSGAGLGEKLFF. The CDR3 coding sequence is TGTGCCTGGAGTGGGGCAGGGCTTGGTGAAAAACTGTTTTTT.

The chain combines TRBV27 with TRBJ2-7; the D gene is possibly TRBD1 (5 bases). Germline CDR1 and CDR2: MNHEY and SMNVEV (reference sequence). The CDR3 length is 14 residues. Trimming left V 2 bases short and J 6 bases short, with 14 bases between. Written as DNA, the CDR3 is TGTGCCAGCAGTTTAAATGGGGCGCGACGCGAGCAGTACTTC. Amino acid sequence: CASSLNGARREQYF.

The V gene is TRBV28, the J gene TRBJ2-6; maybe TRBD1 (5 bases). CDR1 and CDR2 (germline): MDHEN, SYDVKM. The CDR3 is 20 residues long. V was shortened by 1 base and J by 0 bases, with 19 bases between the two germline ends. CDR3 nucleotide sequence: TGTGCCAGCAGTTTATTCTTTGTTGGGGCAGGGCCCTCTGGGGCCAACGTCCTGACTTTC. It is translated as CASSLFFVGAGPSGANVLTF.

The CDR3 spells CASSQGRSTNQPQHF. The CDR3 DNA reads TGCGCCAGCAGCCAAGGGCGGAGCACGAATCAGCCCCAGCATTTT. This chain links TRBV4-3 with TRBJ1-5; D not resolved. CDR1 and CDR2 (germline): LGHNA, YSLEER. Trimming shortened V by 1 base and J by 4 bases, and 11 bases separated the two germline ends. The CDR3 is made up of 15 amino acids.

The chain recombines TRBV7-2 with TRBJ2-7, with D possibly being TRBD2 (7 bases). Trimming left V 5 bases short and J 4 bases short, with 21 bases between. Germline V lookup: CDR1 SGHTA, CDR2 FQGNSA. The CDR3 covers 16 residues. The CDR3 DNA is TGTGCCAGCAGCCAAACGAGGGGGGGTCCACCATACGAGCAGTACTTC. It is translated as CASSQTRGGPPYEQYF.

V is TRBV6-5 and J is TRBJ1-2, with D possibly matching TRBD1 (5 bases). This CDR3 contains 14 residues. The V gene's germline CDR1 is MNHEY and CDR2 SVGAGI. V was clipped by 0 bases and J by 8 bases, with 13 bases between them. CDR3 region: CASSYSEGDSGYTF. CDR3 coding DNA: TGTGCCAGCAGTTACTCGGAAGGGGACTCAGGCTACACCTTC.

This chain uses TRBV6-5 with TRBJ1-1, with D possibly TRBD1 on 6 matching bases. With 6 bases removed from V and 4 bases from J, the gap between germline ends came to 12 bases. CDR1 and CDR2 from the germline V gene are MNHEY and SVGAGI. The CDR3 totals 13 residues. In nucleotides, the CDR3 is TGTGCCAGCAGCAGAGGGGGTGGCACTGAAGCTTTCTTT. It specifies CASSRGGGTEAFF.

This clone is a singleton in its sample. This rearrangement joins TRBV2 to TRBJ2-1, with 11 positions matching TRBD2. Germline-derived CDR1 and CDR2 are SNHLY and FYNNEI. This CDR3 contains 15 residues. Unmatched junction bases numbered 10, after V lost 8 bases and J lost 7 bases. In nucleotides, the CDR3 is TGTGCCAGCGTACGTAGCGGGGGGGACCTGAATGAGCAGTTCTTC. It translates to CASVRSGGDLNEQFF.

This clone was seen only a few times. V usage is TRBV6-6 and J usage is TRBJ1-3, with 7 bases fitting TRBD1. Germline V gene lookup returns CDR1 MNHNY and CDR2 SVGAGI (reference sequence). The CDR3 is 15 amino acids. Germline trimming cut 5 bases from V and 0 bases from J; bases unmatched to any gene: 4. The CDR3 reads CASSRDSNSGNTIYF. The CDR3 DNA sequence: TGTGCCAGCAGTCGGGACAGTAACTCTGGAAACACCATATATTTT.

The rearrangement uses TRBV5-4 and TRBJ2-2; unclear D gene. Trimming took 2 bases from V and 5 from J, leaving 4 bases between them. In germline, CDR1 is SGHNT, CDR2 YYREEE (reference sequence). The CDR3 is 12 residues long. The CDR3 region is CASSFGTGELFF. CDR3 coding DNA: TGTGCCAGCAGCTTCGGGACCGGGGAGCTGTTTTTT. Full variable domain (rest looked up from reference TRBV5-4 and TRBJ2-2): ETGVTQSPTHLIKTRGQQVTLRCSSQSGHNTVSWYQQALGQGPQFIFQYYREEENGRGNFPPRFSGLQFPNYSSELNVNALELDDSALYLCASSFGTGELFFGEGSRLTVL.

The V and J genes are TRBV28 and TRBJ2-5; 15 nucleotides align to TRBD2. Germline V gives CDR1 MDHEN, CDR2 SYDVKM. This CDR3 is built from 16 residues. V gave up 0 bases and J gave up 4 bases; unmatched junction bases: 0. The CDR3 protein is CASSLWGLAGGETQYF. The CDR3 coding sequence is TGTGCCAGCAGTTTATGGGGACTAGCGGGAGGAGAGACCCAGTACTTC.

This chain joins TRBV29-1 and TRBJ1-1, with D possibly matching TRBD1 (6 bases). Trimming pared 3 bases from V and 0 bases from J, leaving 8 bases between. Germline values: CDR1 SQVTM, CDR2 ANQGSEA. CDR3 length equals 13 residues. CDR3 in amino acids: CSVEQGMNTEAFF. CDR3 nucleotides: TGCAGCGTTGAGCAGGGGATGAACACTGAAGCTTTCTTT. The variable domain in full, with the rest retrieved from reference TRBV29-1 and TRBJ1-1, is SAVISQKPSRDICQRGTSLTIQCQVDSQVTMMFWYRQQPGQSLTLIATANQGSEATYESGFVIDKFPISRPNLTFSTLTVSNMSPEDSSIYLCSVEQGMNTEAFFGQGTRLTVV.

The gene calls are TRBV6-4 and TRBJ1-1; D remains unclear. V lost 3 bases, J lost 4 bases, and 9 bases lay in between. The CDR3 is 13 residues long. Germline V CDR1 and CDR2: MRHNA, SNTAGT. The CDR3 is CASSESGFTEAFF. CDR3 in DNA: TGTGCCAGCAGTGAATCCGGGTTCACTGAAGCTTTCTTT.

The chain carries TRBV5-4 and TRBJ2-3, with TRBD2 matching 7 bases. Germline V gives CDR1 SGHNT, CDR2 YYREEE (reference sequence). Trimming took 5 bases from V and 6 from J; bases not matched to a gene: 12. The CDR3 is made up of 15 amino acids. The CDR3 loop reads CASSLRLAAKDTQYF. DNA of the CDR3: TGTGCCAGCAGTTTGAGACTAGCAGCTAAGGATACGCAGTATTTT. The complete variable domain, with remaining parts taken from reference TRBV5-4 and TRBJ2-3, reads ETGVTQSPTHLIKTRGQQVTLRCSSQSGHNTVSWYQQALGQGPQFIFQYYREEENGRGNFPPRFSGLQFPNYSSELNVNALELDDSALYLCASSLRLAAKDTQYFGPGTRLTVL.